This paragraph covers one T cell receptor (beta chain) sequence. What it recognizes is unknown. The data were taken from a study of blood T cells in healthy people across ages. Study at large: When template switching was applied, about one barcoded beta molecule was captured per two T cells.

Trimming shortened V by 5 bases and J by 3 bases, and 10 bases separated the two germline ends. CDR3 length equals 12 residues. CDR1 and CDR2 (germline): GTSNPN, SVGIG (reference sequence). A sample-barcoded 5' primer and a J-beta primer mix were used in a second PCR of about 7 to 11 cycles. A template-switch adaptor with 12 random nucleotides tagged each cDNA molecule. In TCRdb, the 5' RACE reads were re-called with MiXCR into one record per CDR3 protein. In the table there are 650,000 to 900,000 distinct CDR3 sequences, approximately 59% of which are singletons. Isolated PBMCs totaled at least 7 million in each sample. The study, taken as a whole, reports: Roughly linearly, TCR beta diversity per million T cells fell as age increased.

The genes are TRBV30 and TRBJ2-5; possibly TRBD1 for D (5 bases). The sequenced sample was blood. The source is a man aged 25 to 45 in good health. The CDR3 loop is CAWGQDEETQYF. CDR3 in DNA: TGTGCCTGGGGACAAGACGAAGAGACCCAGTACTTC. The complete variable domain, with remaining parts taken from reference TRBV30 and TRBJ2-5, reads SQTIHQWPATLVQPVGSPLSLECTVEGTSNPNLYWYRQAAGRGLQLLFYSVGIGQISSEVPQNLSASRPQDRQFILSSKKLLLSDSGFYLCAWGQDEETQYFGPGTRLLVL.